This T cell receptor (beta chain) was profiled in a study of T cells in Graves' hyperthyroidism and ophthalmopathy. The study, taken as a whole, reports: A 13 V-J signature model discriminated ophthalmopathy versus stable hyperthyroidism. Among clonotypes expanded in thyroid above 0.001, most were also found in blood. Ophthalmopathy prediction by the model preceded onset by a median about 6 months.

CDR1 SNHLY and CDR2 FYNNEI come from the germline V gene. The CDR3 runs 14 residues. V lost 3 bases, J lost 4 bases, and 12 bases lay in between. The CDR3 regions of TCR beta were amplified from RNA transcripts. In the first-round RT-PCR of the TCR CDR3, the HTBI primer set was used. TCRdb re-called the multiplex PCR reads through MiXCR, storing one row per CDR3 protein. Of approximately 700,000 distinct CDR3 sequences in the sample, 45% were seen once. Uncontrolled infection, other autoimmune disease, pregnancy and lactation each barred patients from inclusion. Points on this clonotype: The antigen is unknown.

The clonotype comes from an adult man with Graves' disease, either hyperthyroidism or ophthalmopathy (not recorded which). Material: peripheral blood or thyroid tissue (not recorded which). V is TRBV2 and J is TRBJ1-2; possible D gene TRBD1, 6 bases. CDR3 sequence (DNA): TGTGCCAGCAGTGAGAGTTACAGGGCCTATGGCTACACCTTC. Translated, it gives CASSESYRAYGYTF.